The rows below give T cell receptor beta chains drawn from one sample of a study of blood T cells in healthy people across ages. TCRdb ran MiXCR on the 5' RACE reads and lists one entry per CDR3 protein. Seen here are roughly 720,000 distinct CDR3 sequences, 53% observed once, and the top ten hold about 38%. The sequenced material came from blood. These receptors came from an elderly man in good health. The conserved cysteine and the conserved F or W are not part of the CDR3 here. Each record gives: J gene, V gene, CDR3 protein.

TRBJ2-5	TRBV11-1	AAAKWGEETQY
-	TRBV28	ASSPLGQGSYEQY
TRBJ1-2	TRBV4-1	ASSPGQHGYT
TRBJ1-2	TRBV7-2	ASSFLPGQGNGYT
TRBJ2-7	TRBV7-8	ASSVTGPKRAQY
TRBJ2-7	TRBV5-1	ASSPIAGEHSEQY
TRBJ2-1	TRBV11-3	ASSLLRNPTYNEQF
TRBJ2-6	TRBV5-1	ASSSGLSSGANVLT
TRBJ2-7	TRBV28	ASSWAQGASYEQY
TRBJ2-7	TRBV5-1	ASSPTLASSSYEQY
TRBJ2-7	TRBV5-4	ASSHSSSYNEQY
-	TRBV25-1	ASSDPQPGSETQY
TRBJ1-5	TRBV6-2/TRBV6-3	ASTLLRPMNQPQH
TRBJ2-1	TRBV20-1	SARGASGGAYNEQF
TRBJ1-2	TRBV29-1	SVELAPGGGYT
TRBJ2-1	TRBV10-1	ASRLDRGNYNEQF
TRBJ2-7	TRBV7-2	ASSLDPTSVTYEQY
-	TRBV29-1	SVVPGHTYNEQY
TRBJ2-2	TRBV12-3/TRBV12-4	ASSPGPTNTGELF
TRBJ1-6	TRBV20-1	SARDSRGRDLVNSPLH
TRBJ1-4	TRBV9	ASSVGAGNEKLF
TRBJ1-2	TRBV19	ASSIGQGLGYT
TRBJ2-5	TRBV5-1	ASTPVREDGY
TRBJ2-1	TRBV3-1	ASSQVSGRMGEQF
TRBJ2-5	TRBV27	ASSGTAQETQY
TRBJ2-1	TRBV5-1	ASSYGLAGGNEQF
TRBJ2-3	TRBV20-1	SAYRDGGLGYAY
-	TRBV7-3	ASSSQGGGSYEQY
TRBJ2-7	TRBV9	ASSGVDRGYEQY
TRBJ2-3	TRBV29-1	SVGGQGHRDAY
TRBJ1-1	TRBV6-5	ASSSRTGLTEAF
TRBJ2-7	TRBV20-1	SARDVASGGYEQY
TRBJ1-1	TRBV20-1	SARGQGRTGGTEAF
TRBJ2-5	TRBV7-3	ASSLAPGEGQETQY
TRBJ2-4	TRBV10-2	ASSENDAYIQY
TRBJ2-1	TRBV7-2	ASSLTQTGHRYNEQF
TRBJ2-1	TRBV6-4	ASSGYSGSSYNEQL
TRBJ2-1	TRBV20-1	SANTGLAGLNEQF
TRBJ2-2	TRBV7-2	ASSPRVSNTGELF
TRBJ2-3	TRBV4-2	ASSPTVSTSDTQY
TRBJ2-1	TRBV2	ASQETTLYNEQF
TRBJ1-2	TRBV2	ASSGLTGPNYGYT
TRBJ2-1	TRBV4-1	ASSATSGTPYKEQF
-	TRBV28	ASSPRDRGRPYEQY
TRBJ2-5	TRBV6-1	ASRYGATQETQY